The clone carrying this T cell receptor beta chain came up once. The data were obtained in a study of blood T cell repertoires in COVID-19. Turning to the study itself: The samples span acute and convalescent COVID-19 from the United States, Italy and Spain. In each case, the material was cDNA or gDNA derived from T cells, B-cell-depleted T cells, or PBMCs.

Original processing methods: Reference gene primer amplification gave nucleated cell count estimates. Assay: immunoSEQ multiplex PCR; the TCRdb copy retains only in-frame clones and omits some. That table is the source of V, J and clone size, and D and trimming were worked out from the DNA. The data contain just over 650,000 clones, 75% to 90% of them seen just once; the ten biggest clones take up over 0.2%. The CDR3 loop spans 19 amino acids. The germline gives CDR1 GTSNPN, CDR2 SVGIG (reference sequence). V dropped 2 bases and J dropped 6 bases, with 31 bases sitting between them. This sequence originates from a woman younger than 30 with acute or convalescent COVID-19. V gene TRBV30 combines with J gene TRBJ1-1; D gene uncertain. Input material: peripheral blood. CDR3 bases: TGTGCCTGGAGTAAGATAGAGGCCCCCGGCTTCTTTACGACGGCTGAAGCTTTCTTT. Protein product: CAWSKIEAPGFFTTAEAFF.